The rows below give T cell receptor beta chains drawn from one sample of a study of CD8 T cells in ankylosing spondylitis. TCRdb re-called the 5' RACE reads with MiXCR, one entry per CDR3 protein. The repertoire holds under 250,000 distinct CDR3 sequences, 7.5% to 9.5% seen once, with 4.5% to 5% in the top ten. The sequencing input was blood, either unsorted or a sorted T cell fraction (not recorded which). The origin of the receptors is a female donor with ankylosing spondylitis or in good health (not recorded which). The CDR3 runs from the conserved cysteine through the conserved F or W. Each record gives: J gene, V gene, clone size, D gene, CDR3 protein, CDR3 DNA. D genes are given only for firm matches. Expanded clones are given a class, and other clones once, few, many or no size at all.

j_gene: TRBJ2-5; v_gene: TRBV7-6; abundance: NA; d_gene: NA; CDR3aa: CASSLSGGPDAETQYF; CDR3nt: TGTGCCAGCAGCCTCTCTGGCGGACCCGACGCCGAGACCCAGTACTTC
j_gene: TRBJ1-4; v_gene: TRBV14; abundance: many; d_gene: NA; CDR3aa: CASSPTLGSGEKLFF; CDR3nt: TGTGCCAGCAGCCCCACCTTAGGGTCCGGGGAAAAACTGTTTTTT
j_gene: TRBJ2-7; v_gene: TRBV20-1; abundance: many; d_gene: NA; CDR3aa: CSAPGQKGRYEQYF; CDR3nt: TGCAGTGCCCCGGGACAAAAGGGGCGCTACGAGCAGTACTTC
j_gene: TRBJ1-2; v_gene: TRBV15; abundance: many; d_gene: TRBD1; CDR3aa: CATSGGQNYGYTF; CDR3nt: TGTGCCACCAGTGGGGGACAGAACTATGGCTACACCTTC
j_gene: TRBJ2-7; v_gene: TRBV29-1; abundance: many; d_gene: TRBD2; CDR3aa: CSASGIYSYEQYF; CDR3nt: TGCAGCGCAAGCGGGATTTACTCCTACGAGCAGTACTTC
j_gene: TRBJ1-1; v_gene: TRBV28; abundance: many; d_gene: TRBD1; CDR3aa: CAIRRGTGNTEAFF; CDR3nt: TGTGCCATCCGACGCGGGACAGGGAACACTGAAGCTTTCTTT
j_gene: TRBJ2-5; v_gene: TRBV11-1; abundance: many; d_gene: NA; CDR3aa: CASSGGGQETQYF; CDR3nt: TGTGCCAGCTCGGGGGGCGGACAAGAGACCCAGTACTTC
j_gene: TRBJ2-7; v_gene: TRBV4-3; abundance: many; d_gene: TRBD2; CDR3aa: CASSTGTNYEQYF; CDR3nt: TGCGCCAGCTCAACCGGGACTAACTACGAGCAGTACTTC
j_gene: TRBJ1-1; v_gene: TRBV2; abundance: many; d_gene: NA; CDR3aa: CASTVIIGYTEAFF; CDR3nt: TGTGCCAGCACCGTCATCATTGGGTACACTGAAGCTTTCTTT
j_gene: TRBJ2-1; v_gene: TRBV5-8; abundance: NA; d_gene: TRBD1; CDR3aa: CASSPLGQVEYNEQFF; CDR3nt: TGTGCCAGCAGCCCTCTGGGACAGGTGGAGTACAATGAGCAGTTCTTC
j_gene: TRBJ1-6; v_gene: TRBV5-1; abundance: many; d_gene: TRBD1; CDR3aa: CASSLARDRIDSPLHF; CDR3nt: TGCGCCAGCAGCTTGGCCCGGGACAGGATCGATTCACCCCTCCACTTT
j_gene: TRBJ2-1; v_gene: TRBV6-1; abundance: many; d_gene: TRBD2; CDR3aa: CASRTAASGLAVYNEQFF; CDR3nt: TGTGCCAGCAGAACAGCAGCCTCGGGACTAGCGGTTTACAATGAGCAGTTCTTC
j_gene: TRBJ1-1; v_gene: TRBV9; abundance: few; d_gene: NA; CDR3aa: CASSVAMNTEAFF; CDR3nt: TGTGCCAGCAGCGTAGCCATGAACACTGAAGCTTTCTTT
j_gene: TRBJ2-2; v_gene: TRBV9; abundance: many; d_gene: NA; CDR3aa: CASIGTGELFF; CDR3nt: TGTGCCAGCATAGGGACCGGGGAGCTGTTTTTT
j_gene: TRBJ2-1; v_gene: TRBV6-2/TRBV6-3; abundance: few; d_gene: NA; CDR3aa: CASQTRLGIDEQFF; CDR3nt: TGTGCCAGCCAGACTAGACTTGGTATCGATGAGCAGTTCTTC
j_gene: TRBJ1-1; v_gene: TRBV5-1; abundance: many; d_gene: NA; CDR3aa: CASSLTFRGEAFF; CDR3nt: TGCGCCAGCAGCTTGACCTTTAGGGGTGAAGCTTTCTTT
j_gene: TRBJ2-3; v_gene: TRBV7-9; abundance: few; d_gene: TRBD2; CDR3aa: CASELANVDTQYF; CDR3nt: TGTGCCAGCGAACTAGCGAATGTAGATACGCAGTATTTT